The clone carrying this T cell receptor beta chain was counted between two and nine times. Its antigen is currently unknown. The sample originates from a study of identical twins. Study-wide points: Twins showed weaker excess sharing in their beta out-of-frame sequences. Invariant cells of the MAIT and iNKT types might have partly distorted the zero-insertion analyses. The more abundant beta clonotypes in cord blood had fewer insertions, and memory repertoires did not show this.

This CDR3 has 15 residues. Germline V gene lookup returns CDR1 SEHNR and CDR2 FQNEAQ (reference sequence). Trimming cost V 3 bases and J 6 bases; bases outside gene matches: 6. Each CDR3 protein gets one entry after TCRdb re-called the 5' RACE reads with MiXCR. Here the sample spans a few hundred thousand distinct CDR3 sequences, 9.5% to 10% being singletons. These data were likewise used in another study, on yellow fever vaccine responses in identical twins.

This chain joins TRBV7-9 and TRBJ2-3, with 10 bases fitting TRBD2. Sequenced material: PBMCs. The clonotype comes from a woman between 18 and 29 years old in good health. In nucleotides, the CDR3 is TGTGCCAGCAGCTTGTCAGCGGGGGGGAGGGATACGCAGTATTTT. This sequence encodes CASSLSAGGRDTQYF.